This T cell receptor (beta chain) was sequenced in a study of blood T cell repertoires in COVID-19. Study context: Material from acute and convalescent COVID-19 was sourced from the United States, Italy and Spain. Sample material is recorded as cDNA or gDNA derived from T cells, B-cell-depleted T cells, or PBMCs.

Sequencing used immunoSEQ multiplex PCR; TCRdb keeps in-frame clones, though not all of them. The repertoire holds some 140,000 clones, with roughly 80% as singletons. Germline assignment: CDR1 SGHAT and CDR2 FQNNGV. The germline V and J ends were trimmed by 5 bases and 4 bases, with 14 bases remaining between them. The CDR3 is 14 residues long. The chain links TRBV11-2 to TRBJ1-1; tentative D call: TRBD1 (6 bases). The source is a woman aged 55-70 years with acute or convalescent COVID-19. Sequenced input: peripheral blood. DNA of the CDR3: TGTGCCAGCAGCCCGGGCCTAGGGGGCACTGAAGCTTTCTTT. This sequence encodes CASSPGLGGTEAFF.